This is a list of T cell receptor beta chains from one sample in a study of blood T cell repertoires in COVID-19. Profiling relied on immunoSEQ multiplex PCR, and the TCRdb table lists in-frame clones only, not all of them. The sample has some 320,000 clones; just under 90% are singletons. The sequenced material came from PBMCs or T cells enriched from blood (not recorded which). Source of these receptors: a woman aged 45 to 65 who had been exposed to COVID-19. CDR3s include the opening cysteine and the closing phenylalanine or tryptophan. Each record gives: D gene, clone size, J gene, V gene, CDR3 protein, CDR3 DNA. D genes are given only for firm matches. Clone size is shown for a subset of rows, as once, few, many or a class of expanded clone.

D: TRBD2
size: .
J: TRBJ2-7
V: TRBV5-1
CDR3: CASSLLTSGAYEQYF
DNA: TGCGCCAGCAGCTTGCTTACTAGCGGTGCATACGAGCAGTACTTC

D: .
size: .
J: TRBJ1-1
V: TRBV6-5
CDR3: CASMGGTIGGAEAFF
DNA: TGTGCCAGCATGGGAGGGACAATTGGGGGAGCTGAAGCTTTCTTT

D: .
size: .
J: TRBJ1-2
V: TRBV28
CDR3: CASSSQGQYGYTF
DNA: TGTGCCAGCAGTTCACAGGGTCAATATGGCTACACCTTC

D: TRBD1
size: few
J: TRBJ1-2
V: TRBV4-1
CDR3: CASSQERTGNYGYTF
DNA: TGCGCCAGCAGCCAAGAAAGGACAGGGAACTATGGCTACACCTTC

D: .
size: few
J: TRBJ1-2
V: TRBV9
CDR3: CASSASRVDGYTF
DNA: TGTGCCAGCAGCGCAAGCAGGGTTGACGGCTACACCTTC

D: .
size: .
J: TRBJ2-3
V: TRBV29-1
CDR3: CSVEDHPGGTDTQYF
DNA: TGCAGCGTTGAAGATCATCCAGGAGGTACAGATACGCAGTATTTT

D: .
size: .
J: TRBJ1-4
V: TRBV5-1
CDR3: CASSLAGVNEKLFF
DNA: TGCGCCAGCAGCTTGGCAGGGGTGAATGAAAAACTGTTTTTT

D: TRBD1
size: .
J: TRBJ2-5
V: TRBV5-1
CDR3: CASSYFAGGQGQETQYF
DNA: TGCGCCAGCAGCTATTTCGCCGGGGGACAGGGGCAAGAGACCCAGTACTTC

D: TRBD1
size: .
J: TRBJ2-3
V: TRBV5-1
CDR3: CASSPRQGHTDTQYF
DNA: TGCGCCAGCAGCCCTCGACAGGGCCACACAGATACGCAGTATTTT

D: .
size: .
J: TRBJ1-6
V: TRBV28
CDR3: CASSLGAGNSPLHF
DNA: TGTGCCAGCAGTTTGGGGGCAGGTAATTCACCCCTCCACTTT

D: .
size: .
J: TRBJ2-6
V: TRBV19
CDR3: CASSIGGAGANVLTF
DNA: TGTGCCAGTAGTATAGGAGGTGCTGGGGCCAACGTCCTGACTTTC

D: .
size: .
J: TRBJ2-3
V: TRBV11-3
CDR3: CASSAGPPTDTQYF
DNA: TGTGCCAGCAGCGCGGGACCACCCACAGATACGCAGTATTTT

D: TRBD1
size: .
J: TRBJ2-3
V: TRBV5-1
CDR3: CASSLYGTGSGTDTQYF
DNA: TGCGCCAGCAGCTTGTATGGGACAGGGTCAGGGACAGATACGCAGTATTTT

D: TRBD1
size: few
J: TRBJ2-7
V: TRBV7-9
CDR3: CASSVRDSYYEQYF
DNA: TGTGCCAGCAGCGTCCGGGACAGTTACTACGAGCAGTACTTC

D: .
size: .
J: TRBJ2-7
V: TRBV5-4
CDR3: CASRLGGSDRFYEQYF
DNA: TGTGCCAGCAGACTAGGGGGTTCGGACAGATTTTACGAGCAGTACTTC

D: .
size: .
J: TRBJ2-3
V: TRBV5-1
CDR3: CASSALGADSGSTQYF
DNA: TGCGCCAGCAGCGCCTTGGGTGCGGATTCGGGGTCCACGCAGTATTTT

D: .
size: .
J: TRBJ1-2
V: TRBV2
CDR3: CASSFAGVLNYGYTF
DNA: TGTGCCAGCAGTTTCGCAGGGGTCCTTAACTATGGCTACACCTTC

D: TRBD2
size: .
J: TRBJ2-3
V: TRBV7-7
CDR3: CASSLLAGGGADTQYF
DNA: TGTGCTAGCAGCCTGCTCGCGGGGGGAGGAGCAGATACGCAGTATTTT

D: TRBD1
size: .
J: TRBJ1-5
V: TRBV6-1
CDR3: CASSESVGGFSQPQHF
DNA: TGTGCCAGCAGTGAAAGCGTAGGGGGCTTTTCCCAGCCCCAGCATTTT

D: .
size: .
J: TRBJ2-5
V: TRBV5-6
CDR3: CASSHAVMLGAETQYF
DNA: TGTGCCAGCAGCCACGCCGTTATGTTGGGGGCCGAGACCCAGTACTTC

D: TRBD2
size: .
J: TRBJ2-7
V: TRBV5-4
CDR3: CASSYGGGSPYEQYF
DNA: TGTGCCAGCAGCTACGGCGGGGGGTCCCCCTACGAGCAGTACTTC

D: .
size: .
J: TRBJ2-2
V: TRBV5-5
CDR3: CASSLLNTGELFF
DNA: TGTGCCAGCAGCTTGCTGAACACCGGGGAGCTGTTTTTT

D: TRBD1
size: .
J: TRBJ1-2
V: TRBV6-9
CDR3: CASPQGVRKYGYTF
DNA: TGTGCCAGCCCGCAGGGGGTAAGGAAATATGGCTACACCTTC

D: TRBD1
size: few
J: TRBJ1-2
V: TRBV27
CDR3: CASSFGQGGYGYTF
DNA: TGTGCCAGCAGTTTCGGACAGGGAGGCTATGGCTACACCTTC

D: .
size: once
J: TRBJ2-2
V: TRBV19
CDR3: CASSIQQGGPGELFF
DNA: TGTGCCAGTAGTATCCAACAAGGAGGTCCCGGGGAGCTGTTTTTT

D: .
size: .
J: TRBJ2-4
V: TRBV28
CDR3: CASTPNLGAYIQYF
DNA: TGTGCCAGCACACCAAACTTGGGGGCATACATTCAGTACTTC

D: .
size: .
J: TRBJ1-4
V: TRBV2
CDR3: CASSEDREKLFF
DNA: TGTGCCAGCAGTGAAGACCGGGAAAAACTGTTTTTT

D: TRBD2
size: few
J: TRBJ2-1
V: TRBV7-8
CDR3: CASSLLQIPIAGGPYNEQFF
DNA: TGTGCCAGCAGCTTATTACAGATTCCGATAGCGGGGGGGCCCTACAATGAGCAGTTCTTC

D: TRBD2
size: .
J: TRBJ2-3
V: TRBV11-2
CDR3: CASRLAGKFTDTQYF
DNA: TGTGCCAGCAGACTAGCGGGGAAATTCACAGATACGCAGTATTTT

D: .
size: .
J: TRBJ1-4
V: TRBV5-1
CDR3: CASSLAGTQNEKLFF
DNA: TGCGCCAGCAGCTTGGCAGGGACACAGAATGAAAAACTGTTTTTT

D: .
size: .
J: TRBJ2-1
V: TRBV2
CDR3: CARPRVEEWNEQFF
DNA: TGTGCCAGGCCCCGGGTAGAAGAGTGGAATGAGCAGTTCTTC

D: TRBD1
size: .
J: TRBJ2-5
V: TRBV19
CDR3: CASSSRGQGEQETQYF
DNA: TGTGCCAGTAGCTCTAGGGGACAGGGCGAACAAGAGACCCAGTACTTC

D: .
size: .
J: TRBJ1-1
V: TRBV7-8
CDR3: CASSLVPGDTEAFF
DNA: TGTGCCAGCAGCTTAGTCCCCGGGGACACTGAAGCTTTCTTT

D: .
size: few
J: TRBJ2-3
V: TRBV7-6
CDR3: CASSGRGRTDTQYF
DNA: TGTGCCAGCAGCGGCCGGGGTCGGACAGATACGCAGTATTTT

D: TRBD1
size: .
J: TRBJ1-2
V: TRBV5-1
CDR3: CASSFGQGKGYGYTF
DNA: TGCGCCAGCAGCTTCGGACAGGGAAAAGGCTATGGCTACACCTTC

D: .
size: .
J: TRBJ2-2
V: TRBV28
CDR3: CASSPPTGELFF
DNA: TGTGCCAGCAGCCCCCCGACCGGGGAGCTGTTTTTT

D: TRBD1
size: .
J: TRBJ1-1
V: TRBV27
CDR3: CASSLLTGGTEAFF
DNA: TGTGCCAGCAGTTTATTGACAGGGGGAACTGAAGCTTTCTTT

D: TRBD2
size: .
J: TRBJ2-3
V: TRBV27
CDR3: CASSFRGGPPDTQYF
DNA: TGTGCCAGCAGTTTCCGGGGGGGGCCTCCAGATACGCAGTATTTT

D: .
size: .
J: TRBJ1-1
V: TRBV27
CDR3: CASGLLWDTEAFF
DNA: TGTGCCAGCGGACTACTCTGGGACACTGAAGCTTTCTTT

D: .
size: few
J: TRBJ1-3
V: TRBV29-1
CDR3: CSVALFGNTIYF
DNA: TGCAGCGTTGCTTTATTTGGAAACACCATATATTTT

D: TRBD1
size: .
J: TRBJ1-5
V: TRBV7-2
CDR3: CASSPRDRNQPQHF
DNA: TGTGCCAGCAGCCCCCGGGACAGAAATCAGCCCCAGCATTTT

D: TRBD1
size: once
J: TRBJ2-5
V: TRBV10-1
CDR3: CASSEGQGAPVPWTQYF
DNA: TGCGCCAGCAGTGAGGGACAGGGGGCCCCTGTTCCGTGGACCCAGTACTTC

D: .
size: .
J: TRBJ1-2
V: TRBV10-3
CDR3: CAISEKWDKNYGYTF
DNA: TGTGCCATCAGTGAGAAATGGGACAAGAACTATGGCTACACCTTC

D: .
size: .
J: TRBJ1-3
V: TRBV11-2
CDR3: CASSTRGYSGNTIYF
DNA: TGTGCCAGCAGTACAAGAGGTTACTCTGGAAACACCATATATTTT

D: .
size: .
J: TRBJ2-7
V: TRBV27
CDR3: CASSLGAAYEQYF
DNA: TGTGCCAGCAGTTTAGGGGCAGCCTACGAGCAGTACTTC

D: TRBD1
size: .
J: TRBJ1-1
V: TRBV7-8
CDR3: CASSLRTGLAFF
DNA: TGTGCCAGCAGCCTGCGGACAGGGCTGGCTTTCTTT

D: .
size: .
J: TRBJ1-6
V: TRBV6-2/TRBV6-3
CDR3: CASSQQETYNSPLHF
DNA: TGTGCCAGCAGCCAACAGGAAACCTATAATTCACCCCTCCACTTT

D: TRBD1
size: .
J: TRBJ1-5
V: TRBV6-5
CDR3: CASTLTGNSNQPQHF
DNA: TGTGCCAGCACCCTGACAGGGAATAGCAATCAGCCCCAGCATTTT

D: .
size: .
J: TRBJ1-3
V: TRBV2
CDR3: CASSDSRASGNTIYF
DNA: TGTGCCAGCAGTGATTCCAGGGCGTCTGGAAACACCATATATTTT

D: .
size: .
J: TRBJ2-6
V: TRBV6-1
CDR3: CASSGWGSVVGANVLTF
DNA: TGTGCCAGCAGTGGTTGGGGCTCGGTTGTGGGGGCCAACGTCCTGACTTTC

D: .
size: .
J: TRBJ1-2
V: TRBV27
CDR3: CASSPGYVNYGYTF
DNA: TGTGCCAGCAGTCCGGGATATGTTAACTATGGCTACACCTTC

D: .
size: .
J: TRBJ2-7
V: TRBV28
CDR3: CASSSQTPVITSYEQYF
DNA: TGTGCCAGCAGTTCACAAACCCCCGTTATTACCTCCTACGAGCAGTACTTC

D: .
size: .
J: TRBJ2-2
V: TRBV19
CDR3: CASSILFGELFF
DNA: TGTGCCAGTAGTATACTTTTCGGGGAGCTGTTTTTT

D: TRBD2
size: .
J: TRBJ2-3
V: TRBV5-1
CDR3: CASASGGFTDTQYF
DNA: TGCGCCAGCGCTAGCGGGGGGTTCACAGATACGCAGTATTTT

D: TRBD1
size: .
J: TRBJ2-7
V: TRBV7-8
CDR3: CASSLKTGGEQYF
DNA: TGTGCCAGCAGCTTAAAGACAGGGGGAGAGCAGTACTTC